The rows below give T cell receptor beta chains drawn from one sample of a study of T cell responses to AZD1222 COVID-19 vaccine. This table comes from immunoSEQ multiplex PCR, and its TCRdb copy is limited to in-frame clones, with some not included. The sample gives some 98,000 clones, approximately 88% of which show up once; around 14% is in the top ten. The sample in question was peripheral blood, obtained 28 days after the second AZD1222 dose. All receptors come from an adult who received the AZD1222 COVID-19 vaccine. Each CDR3 is given with its conserved first and last residue. The D gene is left open where the match is weak. The size of a clone is reported for some rows only, either as once, few or many, or as a class for expanded clones.

-,-,TRBJ2-7,TRBV6-2/TRBV6-3,TGTGCCAGCAGTTACTCTGAGCGGGCAAACTCCTACGAGCAGTACTTC,CASSYSERANSYEQYF
-,-,TRBJ2-2,TRBV7-2,TGTGCCAGCAGCTTCGCCGGGACTGCAATAGGCGGGGAGCTGTTTTTT,CASSFAGTAIGGELFF
TRBD1,-,TRBJ2-2,TRBV4-1,TGCGCCAGCAGGGGACAGGGCAGAAACACCGGGGAGCTGTTTTTT,CASRGQGRNTGELFF
-,-,TRBJ1-4,TRBV4-1,TGCGCCAGCAGCGGGAGGGTGGGAACTAATGAAAAACTGTTTTTT,CASSGRVGTNEKLFF
TRBD1,-,TRBJ1-2,TRBV29-1,TGCAGCGGCTCGACAGGGCCCAGTAACTATGGCTACACCTTC,CSGSTGPSNYGYTF
TRBD2,-,TRBJ2-2,TRBV7-6,TGTGCCAGCAGCTCCGGACTAGCGGGAAGAACCGGGGAGCTGTTTTTT,CASSSGLAGRTGELFF
-,-,TRBJ1-1,TRBV6-5,TGTGCCAGCAGTTACGATTTGAACACTGAAGCTTTCTTT,CASSYDLNTEAFF
-,once,TRBJ1-3,TRBV7-2,TGTGCCAGCAGCCAACAGGTTCTCTCTGGAAACACCATATATTTT,CASSQQVLSGNTIYF
TRBD1,-,TRBJ1-4,TRBV28,TGTGCCAGCAGTTTATCCGGACAGGGGAATGAAAAACTGTTTTTT,CASSLSGQGNEKLFF
-,once,TRBJ1-3,TRBV10-2,TGCGCCAGCAGTGAGTCAAGGGGAAACACCATATATTTT,CASSESRGNTIYF
TRBD1,-,TRBJ2-7,TRBV10-3,TGTGCCATCAAACCCAGGCAGGGGGTCGTCTACGAGCAGTACTTC,CAIKPRQGVVYEQYF
-,-,TRBJ1-1,TRBV27,TGTGCCAGCGGATTGGACGGGCGTGAAGCTTTCTTT,CASGLDGREAFF
TRBD2,-,TRBJ2-1,TRBV6-5,TGTGCCAGCAGTTCCGGACTAGCGACGTTCTTC,CASSSGLATFF
-,-,TRBJ2-7,TRBV19,TGTGCCAGTAGTATCGGGCTTAGGGACGAGCAGTACTTC,CASSIGLRDEQYF
-,-,TRBJ1-1,TRBV3-1/TRBV3-2,TGTGCCAGCAGCCAAGAGGGAACAGGGCTGCTTAAATTTTTCTTT,CASSQEGTGLLKFFF
-,-,TRBJ1-2,TRBV10-1,TGCGCCAGCAGTGAGTCGACCTCGGCCTATGGCTACACCTTC,CASSESTSAYGYTF
TRBD2,-,TRBJ2-1,TRBV19,TGTGCCAGTAGTAGGAAAGGACTAGCGGGGGGGCCCGGGAATGAGCAGTTCTTC,CASSRKGLAGGPGNEQFF
-,once,TRBJ2-5,TRBV6-5,TGTGCCAGCAGTTTGACTGGCGCCCCAAAGACCCAGTACTTC,CASSLTGAPKTQYF
TRBD1,-,TRBJ2-1,TRBV19,TGTGCCAGTAGTATTAGGACAGGGTCCTACAATGAGCAGTTCTTC,CASSIRTGSYNEQFF